Shown below are 28 T cell receptor beta chains from a single sample sequenced in a study of blood T cells in healthy people across ages. Combining a sample-barcoded 5' primer with a J-beta primer mix, a second PCR ran for 7 to 11 cycles. TCRdb re-analysed the 5' RACE reads in MiXCR, keeping a single row per CDR3 protein. The sample lists about 1.1 million distinct CDR3 sequences; roughly two fifths were seen once. The sequenced sample was blood. The origin of the receptors is a young man in good health.

The chain carries TRBV16 and TRBJ1-2, with TRBD1 identical over 9 bases. This CDR3 is 16 amino acids long. Trimming cost V 2 bases and J 6 bases; bases outside gene matches: 10. The germline CDR1 and CDR2 sequences are KGHSY and FQNENV. CDR3 in amino acids: CASSQSRGQGYNGYTF. The CDR3 DNA reads as TGTGCCAGCAGCCAAAGCCGGGGACAGGGATACAATGGCTACACCTTC.

The chain joins TRBV6-5 to TRBJ1-1; D might be TRBD1 (5 bases). The germline CDR1 and CDR2 sequences are MNHEY and SVGAGI. V was trimmed by 5 bases and J by 6 bases, leaving 19 bases between them. The CDR3 loop spans 15 amino acids. The CDR3 DNA follows: TGTGCCAGCAGTCCCGGGACGGCGGGTACGGCTGAAGCTTTCTTT. This encodes CASSPGTAGTAEAFF.

Concerning this clonotype: This may stem from a read error, because a much larger clone lies one nucleotide away. This chain joins TRBV29-1 and TRBJ2-3; D gene unclear. The CDR3 covers 10 residues. Trimming took off 8 bases at V and 5 bases at J, with 8 bases between the two ends. Germline V CDR1 and CDR2: SQVTM, ANQGSEA. CDR3 sequence: CSIAEDTQYF. In nucleotides, the CDR3 is TGCAGCATTGCAGAAGATACGCAGTATTTT.

The table lists this clonotype with a few counts. The chain couples TRBV5-1 to TRBJ2-1; 8 positions match TRBD1. This CDR3 comprises 18 residues. Per the germline V gene, CDR1 is SGHRS and CDR2 is YFSETQ. Trimming took 4 bases from V and 4 from J; bases not matched to a gene: 16. The CDR3 region has the DNA TGCGCCAGCAGCCCCAAACATGACAGGGGCGCCGTGTACAATGAGCAGTTCTTC. Residues: CASSPKHDRGAVYNEQFF.

Only a few counts were recorded for this clonotype. For the CDR3, the DNA is TGTGCCAGCAGTCCACTTAACAGGGACACGCAGTATTTT. This translates into CASSPLNRDTQYF. The V call is TRBV12-3 or TRBV12-4, the J call TRBJ2-3, with D perhaps matching TRBD1 (6 bases). With 5 bases removed from V and 9 bases from J, the gap between germline ends came to 15 bases. The CDR3 covers 13 residues.

CDR3 DNA: TGTGCCAGCAACGACAGGGTCGGGCAGCCCCAGCATTTT. Translation: CASNDRVGQPQHF. The chain is built from TRBV6-5 and TRBJ1-5; TRBD1 matches 7 bases. The V gene end was trimmed by 7 bases and the J gene end by 7 bases; junction bases not matched to a gene: 7. Germline V CDR1 and CDR2: MNHEY, SVGAGI. CDR3 size: 13 residues.

The rearrangement uses TRBV4-3 and TRBJ1-1; 11 bases agree with TRBD1. V was clipped by 0 bases and J by 4 bases; unmatched bases: 4. Germline CDR1 is LGHNA and CDR2 is YSLEER. The CDR3 length is 16 residues. The CDR3 here is CASSQDEGTGGTEAFF. The CDR3 region has the DNA TGCGCCAGCAGCCAAGATGAGGGGACAGGGGGCACTGAAGCTTTCTTT.

The chain joins TRBV6-6 to TRBJ1-2; D gene uncertain. V lost 0 bases to trimming and J lost 6 bases, with 8 bases between them. CDR3 length equals 13 residues. CDR1 MNHNY and CDR2 SVGAGI come from the germline V gene (reference sequence). CDR3 coding DNA: TGTGCCAGCAGTTACTCGGGCACCGATGGCTACACCTTC. Its protein is CASSYSGTDGYTF.

The gene calls are TRBV5-1 and TRBJ2-3, with TRBD1 matching over 8 bases. V trimming: 4 bases; J trimming: 4 bases; junction bases outside the gene matches: 8. The CDR3 loop spans 15 amino acids. Germline CDR1 reads SGHRS; CDR2 reads YFSETQ. The CDR3 protein is CASSTQTGAADTQYF. DNA of the CDR3: TGCGCCAGCAGCACTCAGACAGGGGCTGCAGATACGCAGTATTTT.

The gene calls are TRBV11-2 and TRBJ2-3; D gene uncertain. In germline, CDR1 is SGHAT, CDR2 FQNNGV. The CDR3 loop spans 14 amino acids. Trimming removed 2 bases from V and 0 bases from J, with 6 bases in between. The CDR3 sequence: CASSLKTSTDTQYF. CDR3 nucleotides: TGTGCCAGCAGCTTAAAGACGAGCACAGATACGCAGTATTTT. Together with reference TRBV11-2 and TRBJ2-3, the CDR3 gives the full variable domain: EAGVAQSPRYKIIEKRQSVAFWCNPISGHATLYWYQQILGQGPKLLIQFQNNGVVDDSQLPKDRFSAERLKGVDSTLKIQPAKLEDSAVYLCASSLKTSTDTQYFGPGTRLTVL.

As for this clonotype: Its ends do not fully match the called genes, so a read error is possible. This chain links TRBV4-1 with TRBJ1-1, with D possibly matching TRBD1 (5 bases). CDR1 is MGHRA, CDR2 YSYEKL, per germline. The CDR3 spans 15 residues. Written as DNA, the CDR3 is TGCGCCAGCAGCCAAGATGATCGGGGCTTCACTGGAGCTTTCTTT. Protein: CASSQDDRGFTGAFF.

The chain carries TRBV6-6 and TRBJ2-3, with a possible D match to TRBD1 (5 bases). The length of the CDR3 is 19 residues. Trimming stripped 4 bases from V and 3 bases from J, with 26 bases between. Germline V gives CDR1 MNHNY, CDR2 SVGAGI (reference sequence). This CDR3 is CASSLTHSAEPRGTDTQYF. CDR3 sequence (DNA): TGTGCCAGCAGTTTAACCCACTCGGCAGAGCCAAGGGGTACAGATACGCAGTATTTT.

This clonotype has just a few counts. V is TRBV12-3 or TRBV12-4 and J is TRBJ1-2; D gene uncertain. Trimming took off 2 bases at V and 12 bases at J, with 13 bases between the two ends. The CDR3 sequence is 12 residues long. CDR3 sequence reads: CASSLNSEVNTF. Here the CDR3 DNA reads TGTGCCAGCAGTTTAAATAGTGAGGTGAACACCTTC.

In its sample, this clonotype was seen many times. The chain carries TRBV20-1 and TRBJ2-7; a possible D gene is TRBD2 (6 bases). This CDR3 has 12 amino acids. Trimming cost V 6 bases and J 3 bases, with 12 bases left between them. Germline V lookup: CDR1 DFQATT, CDR2 SNEGSKA (reference sequence). This CDR3 is CSATGTYYEQYF. CDR3 in DNA: TGCAGTGCAACGGGGACTTACTACGAGCAGTACTTC.

This chain uses TRBV6-1 with TRBJ2-7, with 9 bases that match TRBD1. This CDR3 spans 14 amino acids. The V gene end was trimmed by 9 bases and the J gene end by 4 bases; junction bases not matched to a gene: 10. Germline values: CDR1 MNHNS, CDR2 SASEGT. In DNA, the CDR3 is TGTGCCAGTCGGCCGGGACAGGGAATATACGAGCAGTACTTC. This encodes CASRPGQGIYEQYF.

This clonotype occurred a few times. This rearrangement joins TRBV7-2 to TRBJ2-3; D unclear. The V and J ends lost 7 bases and 5 bases respectively, with 10 bases between them. The CDR3 runs 12 residues. Germline assignment: CDR1 SGHTA and CDR2 FQGNSA. CDR3 DNA sequence: TGTGCCAGCACCTCGAGTGGAGATACGCAGTATTTT. It is translated as CASTSSGDTQYF.

This clonotype has just a few counts. The chain has TRBV29-1 and TRBJ1-1; weak D call: TRBD1 (5 bases). This CDR3 region has 14 residues. Germline V gene data show CDR1 as SQVTM and CDR2 as ANQGSEA. V lost 0 bases and J 5 bases, leaving 13 bases between the germline ends. The CDR3 sequence: CSVEDRGQMTEAFF. Written as DNA, the CDR3 is TGCAGCGTTGAAGATCGAGGACAAATGACTGAAGCTTTCTTT.

The chain carries TRBV21-1 and TRBJ2-3; the table calls TRBD1, which could not be checked here. TRBV21-1 is a pseudogene. This CDR3 region has 18 residues. As DNA, the CDR3 is TGTGCCAGCACGCATCTTAATACCGGGACAGGGGGCTCAGATACGCAGTATTTT. This translates into CASTHLNTGTGGSDTQYF.

V gene TRBV20-1 combines with J gene TRBJ2-2; 8 nucleotides agree with TRBD2. With V trimmed by 5 bases and J by 7 bases, 15 bases remained unmatched. From germline, CDR1 is DFQATT and CDR2 SNEGSKA (reference sequence). This CDR3 comprises 16 residues. The CDR3 DNA is TGCAGTGCTTACTCCGGGATGAGACGGGAGGGCGGGGAGCTGTTTTTT. Amino acid sequence: CSAYSGMRREGGELFF.

This clonotype was picked up many times. The V and J genes are TRBV7-2 and TRBJ2-3; D is perhaps TRBD2 (6 bases). The CDR3 consists of 16 residues. Germline V gene data show CDR1 as SGHTA and CDR2 as FQGNSA. The germline V and J ends were trimmed by 3 bases and 0 bases, with 13 bases remaining between them. CDR3 DNA: TGTGCCAGCAGCTTGGCGGGGTTAGCTAGCACAGATACGCAGTATTTT. The encoded protein is CASSLAGLASTDTQYF.

The rearrangement joins TRBV27 to TRBJ2-4, with D perhaps TRBD2 (7 bases). The CDR3 has 15 residues. The V end lost 7 bases, the J end lost 13 bases, and 26 bases lay between the germline ends. Germline CDR1 MNHEY, CDR2 SMNVEV (reference sequence). CDR3 nucleotides: TGTGCCAGCACGAGAGGGGGGGGGCCTTACAATGAGCAGTACTTC. This encodes CASTRGGGPYNEQYF.

The chain links TRBV29-1 to TRBJ1-1; possibly TRBD1 for D (5 bases). The CDR3 covers 13 residues. Germline CDR1 SQVTM, CDR2 ANQGSEA. The V end was cut by 6 bases, the J end by 0 bases, with 11 bases between. The CDR3 sequence: CSVCQGMNTEAFF. DNA of the CDR3: TGCAGCGTGTGTCAGGGTATGAACACTGAAGCTTTCTTT.

The chain couples TRBV12-3 or TRBV12-4 to TRBJ1-1; 7 bases fit TRBD1. J lost 5 bases, V lost 8 bases, and 17 bases had no gene match. CDR3 size: 16 residues. The CDR3 region has the DNA TGTGCCAGCGCCCTTCGCTCTGACAGGGTCGGAACTGAAGCTTTCTTT. It translates to CASALRSDRVGTEAFF.

The CDR3 reads CASSDNRGQGSGYTF. Here the CDR3 DNA reads TGTGCCAGCAGTGATAACAGGGGGCAAGGGAGTGGCTACACCTTC. The rearrangement joins TRBV25-1 to TRBJ1-2; TRBD1 agrees at 9 bases. With 3 bases clipped from V and 7 bases from J, the junction kept 9 bases outside the gene matches. The CDR3 is 15 residues long. Germline loops: CDR1 MGHDK, CDR2 SYGVNS.

The chain has TRBV20-1 and TRBJ2-5; D may be TRBD1 (5 bases). TRBJ2-7 matches the DNA end more closely, so the J call is doubtful. CDR1 and CDR2 from the germline V gene are DFQATT and SNEGSKA (reference sequence). The CDR3 has 21 residues. CDR3 nucleotides: TGCAGTGCTAGAGGCTCGGACACACGAGAGGACCTCACTAACTATGGCTACGAGCAGTACTTC. This sequence encodes CSARGSDTREDLTNYGYEQYF.

This clonotype was found a few times. The chain carries TRBV12-3 or TRBV12-4 and TRBJ1-2, with 9 bases lining up with TRBD1. Germline trimming cut 4 bases from V and 0 bases from J; bases unmatched to any gene: 6. The CDR3 has 16 residues. The CDR3 coding sequence is TGTGCCAGCAGTTGGGACAGGGTCGTGGCTAACTATGGCTACACCTTC. It codes for CASSWDRVVANYGYTF.

The V call is TRBV3-1, the J call TRBJ2-1; D tentatively reads TRBD1 or TRBD2 (6 bases each). The CDR3 is made up of 14 amino acids. V was shortened by 8 bases and J by 5 bases, with 16 bases between the two germline ends. Germline V gene sequence: CDR1 LGHDT, CDR2 YNNKEL (reference sequence). The CDR3 DNA reads TGTGCCAGCGCCCTTAGTCGGGGGCACAATGAGCAGTTCTTC. Encoded protein: CASALSRGHNEQFF.

The V gene is TRBV4-3, the J gene TRBJ2-1, with 10 bases identical to TRBD2. Germline V gives CDR1 LGHNA, CDR2 YSLEER. V shed 4 bases and J 5 bases; nucleotides not matched to a gene: 5. The CDR3 loop spans 15 amino acids. The CDR3 here is CASSPLAGANNEQFF. CDR3 nucleotide sequence: TGCGCCAGCAGCCCTCTAGCGGGGGCCAACAATGAGCAGTTCTTC.